This T cell receptor (beta chain) emerged from a study of T cells after yellow fever vaccination. Study details: Some fractions had low cell numbers, and these were prepared with SMART-Seq v4 Ultra Low Input. Regarding the study as a whole: A small share of clonotypes appeared in both CD4 and CD8 compartments.

The study made its TCR cDNA through 5'RACE template switching. That step introduced a universal primer site along with UMIs. TCRdb processed the 5' RACE reads anew with MiXCR; each CDR3 protein has one entry. This sample has around 180,000 distinct CDR3 sequences, with about 6% found just once. Germline V lookup: CDR1 LGHNA, CDR2 YNFKEQ. The ends lost 0 bases at V and 7 bases at J; junction bases unmatched: 4. This CDR3 has 16 residues. With regard to this clonotype: Its target is not known. A much larger clone is a single base away; this may be a read error.

The gene calls are TRBV4-2 and TRBJ2-2, with TRBD2 identical over 11 bases. Sample: CD4+ T cells sorted from PBMCs, taken on the day of the first yellow fever vaccination. The TCR originated in a man younger than 35 who received the YFV17D yellow fever vaccine. CDR3 residues: CASSQDSGGARGELFF. The DNA for the CDR3 is TGTGCCAGCAGCCAAGATAGCGGGGGGGCTCGCGGGGAGCTGTTTTTT.